This TCR beta chain was sequenced during a study of blood T cell repertoires in COVID-19. Study-level information: Donors in the United States, Italy and Spain gave samples during acute or convalescent COVID-19. Sources were T cells, B-cell-depleted T cells, or PBMCs; the material itself was cDNA or gDNA.

From germline, CDR1 is SNHLY and CDR2 FYNNEI. The ends were cut back, 5 bases at V and 5 bases at J, with 9 bases in the middle. CDR3 size: 12 residues. Methods used by the authors: Reference gene primer amplification gave estimated nucleated cell counts. The table came from immunoSEQ multiplex PCR; TCRdb's copy has only in-frame clones and leaves some out. Clonal size and the V and J genes are those of that table, whereas D and trimming came from the DNA. Here the sample spans approximately 260,000 clones, around 89% being singletons. This clone was observed a handful of times. Other DNA sequences in the sample encode the same CDR3.

The sequencing input was peripheral blood. The origin of this receptor is a woman between 40 and 55 years old with acute or convalescent COVID-19. This chain links TRBV2 with TRBJ1-1; possible D gene TRBD1, 6 bases. The CDR3 nucleotides are TGTGCCAGCAGTACAGGGTTTACTGAAGCTTTCTTT. Translated, it gives CASSTGFTEAFF.